This T cell receptor beta chain was profiled in a study of blood T cell repertoires in COVID-19. Profiled with immunoSEQ multiplex PCR; TCRdb holds only in-frame clones, not every one. The sample comprises roughly 200,000 clones, approximately 81% of which are singletons, and roughly a sixth rests with the top ten. Germline V gives CDR1 MGHRA, CDR2 YSYEKL. J lost 6 bases, V lost 4 bases, and 4 bases had no gene match. There are 14 residues in the CDR3. Specimen: PBMCs or T cells enriched from blood (not recorded which). The origin of this receptor is a man aged 35 to 55 who had recovered from COVID-19. The gene calls are TRBV4-1 and TRBJ2-2; 8 nucleotides agree with TRBD1. The CDR3 spells CASSPAGGPGELFF. DNA of the CDR3: TGCGCCAGCAGCCCTGCAGGGGGCCCCGGGGAGCTGTTTTTT.